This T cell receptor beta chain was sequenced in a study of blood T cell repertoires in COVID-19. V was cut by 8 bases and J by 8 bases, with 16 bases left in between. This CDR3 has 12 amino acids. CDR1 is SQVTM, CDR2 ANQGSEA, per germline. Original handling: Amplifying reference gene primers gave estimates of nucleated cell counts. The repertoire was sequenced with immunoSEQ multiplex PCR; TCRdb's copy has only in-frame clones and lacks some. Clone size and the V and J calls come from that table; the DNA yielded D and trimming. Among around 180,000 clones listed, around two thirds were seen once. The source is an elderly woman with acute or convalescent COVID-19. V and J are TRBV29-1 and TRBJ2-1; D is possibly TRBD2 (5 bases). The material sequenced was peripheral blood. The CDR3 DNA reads TGCAGCCCGAGGACTGCGGGTGATGAGCAGTTCTTC. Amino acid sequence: CSPRTAGDEQFF.